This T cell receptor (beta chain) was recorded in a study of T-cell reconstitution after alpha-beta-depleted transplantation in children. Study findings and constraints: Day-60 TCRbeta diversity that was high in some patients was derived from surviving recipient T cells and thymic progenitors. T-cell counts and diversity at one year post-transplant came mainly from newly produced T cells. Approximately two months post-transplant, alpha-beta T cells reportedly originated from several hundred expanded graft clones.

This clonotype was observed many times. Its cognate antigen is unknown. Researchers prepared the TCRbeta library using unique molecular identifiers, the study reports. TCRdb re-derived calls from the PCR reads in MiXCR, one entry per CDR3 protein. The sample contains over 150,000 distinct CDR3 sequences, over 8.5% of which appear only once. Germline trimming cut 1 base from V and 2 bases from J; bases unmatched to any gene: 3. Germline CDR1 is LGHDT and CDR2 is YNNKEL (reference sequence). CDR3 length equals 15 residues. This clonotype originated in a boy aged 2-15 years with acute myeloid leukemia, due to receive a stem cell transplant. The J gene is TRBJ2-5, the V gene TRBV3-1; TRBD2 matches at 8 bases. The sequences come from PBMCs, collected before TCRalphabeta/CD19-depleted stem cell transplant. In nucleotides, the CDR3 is TGTGCCAGCAGCCAAGGTACGGGAGGGCAAGAGACCCAGTACTTC. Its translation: CASSQGTGGQETQYF.